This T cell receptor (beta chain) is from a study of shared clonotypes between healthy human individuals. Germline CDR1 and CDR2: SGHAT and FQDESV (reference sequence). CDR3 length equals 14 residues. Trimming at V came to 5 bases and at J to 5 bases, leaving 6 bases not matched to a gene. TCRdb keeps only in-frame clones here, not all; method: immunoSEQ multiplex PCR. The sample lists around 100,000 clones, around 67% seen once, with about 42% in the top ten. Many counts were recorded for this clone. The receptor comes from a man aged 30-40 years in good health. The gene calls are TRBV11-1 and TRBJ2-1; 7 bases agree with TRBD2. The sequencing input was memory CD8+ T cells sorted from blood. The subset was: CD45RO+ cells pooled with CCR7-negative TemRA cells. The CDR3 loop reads CASSRSGNNNEQFF. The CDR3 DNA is TGTGCCAGCAGCAGGAGCGGGAACAACAATGAGCAGTTCTTC.